These T cell receptor beta chains were read from a single sample in a study of cytomegalovirus exposure and HLA in healthy donors. Produced via immunoSEQ multiplex PCR; TCRdb's table is partial and in-frame only. Found here are about 160,000 clones, over 70% of them singletons; the top ten hold under 1.5%. Sequencing was performed on PBMCs. All receptors derive from a middle-aged man in good health and CMV-seropositive. Each CDR3 is given with its conserved first and last residue. The D gene is left open where the match is weak. Clone size is stated in some rows and not others, as once, few, many or a class when expanded.

d_call	v_call	j_call	clone_size	cdr3_aa	cdr3_nt
TRBD1	TRBV30	TRBJ1-1	.	CAWNRGYRGLANTEAFF	TGTGCCTGGAACCGAGGGTACAGGGGGCTAGCGAACACTGAAGCTTTCTTT
TRBD2	TRBV15	TRBJ2-4	.	CATSGAGGLNIQYF	TGTGCCACCAGCGGAGCGGGAGGGTTAAACATTCAGTACTTC
.	TRBV11-2	TRBJ2-1	.	CASSQYVNNEQFF	TGTGCCAGCAGCCAGTACGTCAACAATGAGCAGTTCTTC
TRBD1	TRBV9	TRBJ1-2	.	CASSVEVQGFIYTF	TGTGCCAGCAGCGTAGAGGTACAGGGGTTCATCTACACCTTC
TRBD2	TRBV4-2	TRBJ2-1	once	CASSPSGRASNEQFF	TGTGCCAGCAGCCCTAGCGGGAGGGCCTCCAATGAGCAGTTCTTC
TRBD1	TRBV7-2	TRBJ2-7	.	CASSLGQGAGYEQYF	TGTGCCAGCAGCTTAGGACAGGGGGCGGGGTACGAGCAGTACTTC
TRBD2	TRBV7-2	TRBJ2-3	.	CASSLKVAGGGSTDTQYF	TGTGCCAGCAGCTTAAAAGTAGCGGGAGGCGGGAGCACAGATACGCAGTATTTT
.	TRBV30	TRBJ2-7	.	CAWSRGGTYEQYF	TGTGCCTGGAGTAGGGGCGGTACCTACGAGCAGTACTTC
.	TRBV6-5	TRBJ1-2	.	CASSLTTAANYGYTF	TGTGCCAGCAGCCTAACGACAGCAGCTAACTATGGCTACACCTTC
.	TRBV25-1	TRBJ2-7	.	CASSESIVGAYEQYF	TGTGCCAGCAGTGAATCGATTGTAGGGGCTTACGAGCAGTACTTC
.	TRBV2	TRBJ2-7	.	CAGGGQGPYEQYF	TGTGCCGGTGGGGGACAAGGGCCCTACGAGCAGTACTTC
.	TRBV28	TRBJ2-7	.	CASSLSGSSSYEQYF	TGTGCCAGCAGTTTAAGTGGGTCTAGCTCCTACGAGCAGTACTTC
TRBD1	TRBV5-1	TRBJ1-2	.	CASSGGQVANYGYTF	TGCGCCAGCAGCGGGGGACAGGTTGCTAACTATGGCTACACCTTC
TRBD1	TRBV25-1	TRBJ2-3	.	CASSAGQGADWDTQYF	TGTGCCAGCAGTGCAGGACAGGGGGCCGATTGGGATACGCAGTATTTT
.	TRBV10-2	TRBJ2-3	once	CASSESRDTLSTDTQYF	TGCGCCAGCAGTGAGTCAAGGGACACCCTTAGCACAGATACGCAGTATTTT
TRBD1	TRBV18	TRBJ1-5	.	CASSPRQGFNQPQHF	TGTGCCAGCTCACCACGACAGGGATTCAATCAGCCCCAGCATTTT
TRBD1	TRBV10-3	TRBJ2-7	.	CAISEGVTGAYEQYF	TGTGCCATCAGTGAGGGGGTGACAGGGGCCTACGAGCAGTACTTC
TRBD2	TRBV6-1	TRBJ2-7	.	CASTNSLADPYEQYF	TGTGCCAGCACTAATAGTCTAGCGGATCCCTACGAGCAGTACTTC
.	TRBV6-1	TRBJ1-5	few	CASSAGVAPGQPQHF	TGTGCCAGCAGTGCGGGGGTAGCGCCGGGTCAGCCCCAGCATTTT
.	TRBV5-1	TRBJ2-6	.	CASSLTTGAGANVLTF	TGCGCCAGCAGCTTGACAACGGGAGCTGGGGCCAACGTCCTGACTTTC
.	TRBV2	TRBJ2-2	few	CASSVGRGHGELFF	TGTGCCAGCAGTGTAGGCAGGGGACACGGGGAGCTGTTTTTT
.	TRBV28	TRBJ2-1	.	CASSLWESSYNEQFF	TGTGCCAGCAGTTTATGGGAGAGCTCCTACAATGAGCAGTTCTTC
.	TRBV10-3	TRBJ1-3	.	CAISGQGFGNTIYF	TGTGCCATCAGTGGCCAGGGGTTCGGAAACACCATATATTTT
.	TRBV15	TRBJ2-1	.	CATKAPEPYNEQFF	TGTGCCACAAAAGCCCCGGAGCCCTACAATGAGCAGTTCTTC
TRBD2	TRBV2	TRBJ2-7	.	CASRGTRSLYEQYF	TGTGCCAGCAGGGGGACTAGGAGTTTGTACGAGCAGTACTTC
TRBD1	TRBV9	TRBJ1-1	.	CASSVTGSGEAFF	TGTGCCAGCAGCGTGACAGGGAGCGGTGAAGCTTTCTTT
TRBD2	TRBV4-2	TRBJ2-3	.	CASSQFSGGLAADTQYF	TGTGCCAGCAGCCAATTTAGCGGGGGCCTAGCGGCGGATACGCAGTATTTT
TRBD1	TRBV5-1	TRBJ1-2	once	CASSSQGSVYGYTF	TGCGCCAGCAGCTCACAGGGGTCGGTCTATGGCTACACCTTC
.	TRBV27	TRBJ1-1	.	CASSLSRHSNTEAFF	TGTGCCAGCAGTTTATCTCGACACTCGAACACTGAAGCTTTCTTT
.	TRBV19	TRBJ2-2	few	CASRLQGSRELFF	TGTGCCAGTCGATTACAGGGATCTAGGGAGCTGTTTTTT
TRBD2	TRBV6-1	TRBJ2-1	.	CASSGVWSGGALVF	TGTGCCAGCAGTGGGGTATGGTCCGGGGGGGCCTTAGTCTTC
TRBD2	TRBV9	TRBJ2-6	.	CASSGGGGVPDSGANVLTF	TGTGCCAGCAGCGGCGGGGGGGGCGTGCCGGATTCTGGGGCCAACGTCCTGACTTTC
TRBD2	TRBV5-1	TRBJ2-1	once	CASSPGLATYNEQFF	TGCGCCAGCAGCCCGGGACTAGCGACTTACAATGAGCAGTTCTTC
.	TRBV29-1	TRBJ2-7	.	CSVEEGRGYEQYF	TGCAGCGTTGAAGAGGGCAGGGGATACGAGCAGTACTTC
.	TRBV11-2	TRBJ1-1	.	CASSSDRGAEAFF	TGTGCCAGCAGCTCTGACCGGGGGGCTGAAGCTTTCTTT
.	TRBV5-8	TRBJ1-6	.	CASSLVGRGNSPLHF	TGTGCCAGCAGCTTGGTAGGACGCGGGAATTCACCCCTCCACTTT